The 9 T cell receptor beta chains in this list originate from one sample, sequenced in a study of regulatory T cells in long-lasting Graves disease. Combining iRepertoire HTBI primers with Arm-PCR of CDR3 regions, the authors built TCR beta libraries. TCRdb recomputed calls from the multiplex PCR reads with MiXCR, one row per CDR3 protein. The profile shows over 300,000 distinct CDR3 sequences, about a sixth of them singletons. The time point is: newly diagnosed GD, antithyroid drugs for less than 3 months. PBMC RNA was the source of the TCR library. Sequencing was performed on peripheral blood mononuclear cells (PBMCs), taken at new diagnosis, from a patient treated with antithyroid drugs. The receptors derive from a female donor with Graves disease.

This clonotype has ten or more counts. The chain is built from TRBV6-1 and TRBJ1-1, with D uncertain. The CDR3 extends over 11 amino acids. Per the germline V gene, CDR1 is MNHNS and CDR2 is SASEGT. Trimming left V 7 bases short and J 5 bases short, with 8 bases between. CDR3 loop: CASIFRTEAFF. The CDR3 DNA reads as TGTGCCAGCATATTTAGGACTGAAGCTTTCTTT.

This clonotype came up many times. The chain joins TRBV3-1 to TRBJ2-3; D remains unclear. Germline CDR1 and CDR2: LGHDT and YNNKEL (reference sequence). The length of the CDR3 is 11 residues. Trimming stripped 6 bases from V and 6 bases from J, with 7 bases between. This CDR3 reads CASRSMDTQYF. The DNA of the CDR3 is TGTGCCAGCAGAAGTATGGATACGCAGTATTTT.

This clonotype has ten or more counts. The chain combines TRBV12-3 or TRBV12-4 with TRBJ2-7; D possibly corresponds to TRBD2 (5 bases). V was clipped by 3 bases and J by 2 bases, with 11 bases between them. This CDR3 spans 14 amino acids. CDR3 amino acids: CASSFTTGAYEQYF. In nucleotides, the CDR3 is TGTGCCAGCAGTTTTACAACCGGGGCCTACGAGCAGTACTTC.

This clonotype was seen ten or more times. The CDR3 loop is CASSPRTGGMNTGELFF. For the CDR3, the DNA is TGTGCCAGCAGCCCCAGGACAGGGGGTATGAACACCGGGGAGCTGTTTTTT. This sequence joins TRBV5-5 and TRBJ2-2; 10 bases are shared with TRBD1. The CDR3 loop spans 17 amino acids. V gave up 4 bases and J gave up 1 base; unmatched junction bases: 7. CDR1 is SGHKS, CDR2 YYEKEE, per germline (reference sequence).

This clonotype was observed at least ten times. The chain recombines TRBV15 with TRBJ2-1; 8 bases fit TRBD2. The germline CDR1 and CDR2 sequences are LNHNV and YYDKDF (reference sequence). The CDR3 totals 17 residues. V lost 0 bases, J lost 8 bases, and 12 bases stayed unmatched. Here the CDR3 DNA reads TGTGCCACCAGCAGAGATCCCTTAGAGCGGGAGATTGATGAGCAGTTCTTC. Its translation is CATSRDPLEREIDEQFF.

This clonotype was seen repeatedly, ten times or more. The V gene is TRBV28, the J gene TRBJ1-2; 8 bases map to TRBD1. The CDR3 sequence is 17 residues long. V shed 5 bases, J shed 4 bases, and the junction held 15 bases outside the gene matches. CDR1 is MDHEN, CDR2 SYDVKM, per germline. The DNA for the CDR3 is TGTGCCAGCAGTCCGACAACCCGCCCAGACAGGGGCTATGGCTACACCTTC. It is translated as CASSPTTRPDRGYGYTF.

There are many counts of this clonotype. The J gene is TRBJ2-3, the V gene TRBV19; tentative D call: TRBD2 (6 bases). V was cut by 5 bases and J by 5 bases, with 14 bases left in between. CDR1 and CDR2 (germline): LNHDA, SQIVND (reference sequence). CDR3 size: 14 residues. CDR3 loop: CASSPRQGGDTQYF. The DNA for the CDR3 is TGTGCCAGTAGTCCCCGTCAGGGAGGAGATACGCAGTATTTT.

Many counts were recorded for this clonotype. This chain connects TRBV12-5 to TRBJ1-5; no clear D gene. Germline lookup yields CDR1 LGHNT and CDR2 FRNRAP. The germline V and J ends were trimmed by 6 bases and 3 bases, with 15 bases remaining between them. This CDR3 region has 15 residues. CDR3 sequence reads: CASGPRAAPNQPQHF. CDR3 nucleotides: TGTGCTAGTGGCCCTCGGGCGGCCCCCAATCAGCCCCAGCATTTT.

Many counts were recorded for this clonotype. One end of the junction does not line up with germline, which may come from a read error. The gene calls are TRBV5-1 and TRBJ1-1; no definite D call. Germline values: CDR1 SGHRS, CDR2 YFSETQ. This CDR3 spans 13 amino acids. CDR3 sequence: CASSSPSNTEAFF. The CDR3 DNA reads TGTGCCAGCAGTTCCCCCAGCAACACTGAAGCTTTCTTT.